The TCR beta chain described here comes from a study of CD8 T cells in Susac syndrome. The overall study: Blood was drawn from Susac syndrome patients while they were therapy-naive, on corticosteroids, or on intravenous immunoglobulin alone.

After extraction with the RNeasy kit, about 0.45 to 1 ug of the RNA was reverse transcribed using random hexamers. The TCR beta CDR3 was amplified by immunoSEQ multiplex PCR across 54 Vbeta, 13 Jbeta. TCRdb fed the immunoSEQ multiplex PCR reads into MiXCR, producing one record per CDR3 protein. The repertoire holds about 190,000 distinct CDR3 sequences, with approximately 96% as singletons. The V gene lost 7 bases and the J gene lost 6 bases, with 15 bases spanning the gap. CDR3 length equals 13 residues. V gene TRBV12-3 or TRBV12-4 combines with J gene TRBJ1-1; D uncertain. The sequencing input was CD4+ T cells from PBMCs. The TCR was taken from a human donor with Susac syndrome. CDR3 loop: CASTLLLGAEAFF. The CDR3 nucleotides are TGTGCCAGCACCTTACTATTAGGCGCTGAAGCTTTCTTT.